The next 6 T cell receptor beta chains were all read from a single sample in a study of OX40 agonist ivuxolimab in advanced cancers. Some clones are missing from TCRdb's copy, which holds only in-frame ones; the method was immunoSEQ multiplex PCR. The table lists 80,000 to 100,000 clones, 85% to 95% of them singletons. Sequencing was performed on CD4+ or CD8+ T cells sorted from blood, taken in a trial of the OX40 agonist ivuxolimab. Receptors originate from an adult with an advanced solid tumor such as melanoma, head and neck, liver or kidney cancer.

The rearrangement uses TRBV7-6 and TRBJ2-5, with D hard to call. The CDR3 length is 12 residues. The V end lost 5 bases, the J end lost 0 bases, and 4 bases lay between the germline ends. Germline-derived CDR1 and CDR2 are SGHVS and FNYEAQ. CDR3 residues: CASSPDQETQYF. The DNA for the CDR3 is TGTGCCAGCAGCCCCGACCAAGAGACCCAGTACTTC.

This clone was seen only once. The CDR3 reads CASSLDLESPLHF. The CDR3 coding sequence is TGCGCCAGCAGCTTGGATCTGGAATCACCCCTCCACTTT. The gene calls are TRBV5-1 and TRBJ1-6, with unresolved D. V was trimmed by 0 bases and J by 10 bases, leaving 8 bases between them. The CDR3 has 13 amino acids. Germline lookup yields CDR1 SGHRS and CDR2 YFSETQ.

The V call is TRBV5-1, the J call TRBJ1-3; D gene unclear. Germline assignment: CDR1 SGHRS and CDR2 YFSETQ. Trimming took off 5 bases at V and 2 bases at J, with 5 bases between the two ends. The CDR3 covers 12 residues. CDR3 residues: CASRSTGNTIYF. In nucleotides, the CDR3 is TGCGCCAGCAGATCAACTGGAAACACCATATATTTT.

This chain's CDR3 is CASSHQGSGHNEQFF. In DNA form, the CDR3 reads TGTGCCAGCAGCCACCAGGGTAGCGGGCACAATGAGCAGTTCTTC. The chain uses TRBV6-5 and TRBJ2-1; 7 bases are shared with TRBD2. This CDR3 region has 15 residues. V shed 6 bases, J shed 5 bases, and the junction held 10 bases outside the gene matches. The germline gives CDR1 MNHEY, CDR2 SVGAGI.

This clone was recorded only once. The rearrangement links TRBV6-5 to TRBJ1-5; D is undetermined. The germline V and J ends were trimmed by 0 bases and 4 bases, with 13 bases remaining between them. The CDR3 length is 16 residues. Germline CDR1 MNHEY, CDR2 SVGAGI. CDR3 residues: CASSYSRSGSNQPQHF. The DNA of the CDR3 is TGTGCCAGCAGTTACTCGAGGTCTGGGAGTAATCAGCCCCAGCATTTT.

The rearrangement links TRBV30 to TRBJ1-5; a weak D match, TRBD1 (6 bases). Trimming removed 0 bases from V and 1 base from J, with 13 bases in between. The CDR3 is 16 residues long. Germline lookup yields CDR1 GTSNPN and CDR2 SVGIG (reference sequence). CDR3 bases: TGTGCCTGGAGTGTTTGGGGGGGGCAGAGCAATCAGCCCCAGCATTTT. Translating it yields CAWSVWGGQSNQPQHF.